The sequence of this TCR beta chain was determined in a study of post-analysis software for immune sequencing data. This clonotype has just a few counts. Its antigen is undetermined. Study-level points and caveats: There were roughly five TRBV segments more frequent in patients than controls, and TRBV5-6, TRBV5-1 and TRBV20-1 were among them. When compared against controls, multiple sclerosis patients showed significantly lower normalized Chao1 diversity.

Unique molecular identifiers were carried by the TCR beta cDNA libraries. MiXCR, run by TCRdb on the PCR reads, gives a single entry per CDR3 protein. Here the sample spans about 540,000 distinct CDR3 sequences, roughly 34% being singletons. In germline, CDR1 is MGHRA, CDR2 YSYEKL. Between the trimmed V and J ends, which lost 0 bases and 1 base, there was a span of 9 bases. The CDR3 extends over 15 amino acids. The source of this sequence is a girl under 18 with multiple sclerosis. J is TRBJ2-5 and V is TRBV4-1; D is unclear. The specimen was blood. CDR3 sequence reads: CASSQEGPIQETQYF. CDR3 in DNA: TGCGCCAGCAGCCAAGAGGGCCCTATCCAAGAGACCCAGTACTTC.